This T cell receptor (beta chain) was found in a study of beta chain features in type 1 diabetes. Study results and caveats: Moderate but significant shortening of TCRB CDR3s was recorded in all four CD4+ subsets from Type 1 diabetes patients. It was among patients, rather than healthy donors, that naive, central memory and Treg TCRB repertoires appeared more similar.

Expressed TCRB transcripts were sequenced because the entire RNA isolate underwent reverse transcription. The assay was immunoSEQ multiplex PCR, and TCRdb's table has in-frame clones only and misses some. The sample has about 220,000 clones, approximately 10% seen once. With regard to this clone: Its target is not known.

Trimming took 4 bases from V and 4 from J, leaving 7 bases between them. The CDR3 totals 12 residues. The germline V gene has CDR1 MNHEY and CDR2 SVGAGI. One heparinised blood draw, averaging about 120 mL, came from each donor. The sequence derives from a man between 18 and 29 years old in good health. This chain uses TRBV6-5 with TRBJ1-2; no definite D call. The sample was central memory CD4+ T cells from blood. The CDR3 nucleotides read TGTGCCAGCAGTTTACGGCTCTATGGCTACACCTTC. This translates into CASSLRLYGYTF.